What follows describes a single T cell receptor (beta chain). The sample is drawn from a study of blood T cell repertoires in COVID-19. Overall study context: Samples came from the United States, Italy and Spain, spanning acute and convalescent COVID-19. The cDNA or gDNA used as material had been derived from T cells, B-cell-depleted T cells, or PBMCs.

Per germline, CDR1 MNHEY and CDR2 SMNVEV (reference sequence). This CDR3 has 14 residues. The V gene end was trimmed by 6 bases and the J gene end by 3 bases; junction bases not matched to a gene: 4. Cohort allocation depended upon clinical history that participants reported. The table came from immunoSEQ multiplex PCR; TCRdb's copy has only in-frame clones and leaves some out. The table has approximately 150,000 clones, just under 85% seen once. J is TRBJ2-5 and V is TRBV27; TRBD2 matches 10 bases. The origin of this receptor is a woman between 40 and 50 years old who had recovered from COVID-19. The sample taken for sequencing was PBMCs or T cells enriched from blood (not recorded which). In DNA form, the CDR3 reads TGTGCCAGCAGACCCCTAGCGGGAGAAGAGACCCAGTACTTC. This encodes CASRPLAGEETQYF.